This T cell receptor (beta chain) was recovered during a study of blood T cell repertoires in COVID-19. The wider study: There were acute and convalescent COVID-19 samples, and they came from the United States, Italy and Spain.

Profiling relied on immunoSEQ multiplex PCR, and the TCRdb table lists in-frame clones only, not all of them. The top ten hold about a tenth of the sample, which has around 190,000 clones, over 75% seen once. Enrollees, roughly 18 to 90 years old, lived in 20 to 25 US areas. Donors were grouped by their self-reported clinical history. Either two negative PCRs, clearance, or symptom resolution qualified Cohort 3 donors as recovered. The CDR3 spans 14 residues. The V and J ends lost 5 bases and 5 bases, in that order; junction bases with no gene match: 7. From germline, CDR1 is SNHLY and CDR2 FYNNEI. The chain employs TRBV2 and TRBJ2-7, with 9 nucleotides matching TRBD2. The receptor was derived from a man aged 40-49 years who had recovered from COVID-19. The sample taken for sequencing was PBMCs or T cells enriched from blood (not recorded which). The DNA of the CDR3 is TGTGCCAGCAGTCCTAGCGGGGTCCTCAACGAGCAGTACTTC. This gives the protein CASSPSGVLNEQYF. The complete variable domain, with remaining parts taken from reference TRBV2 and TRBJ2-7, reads EPEVTQTPSHQVTQMGQEVILRCVPISNHLYFYWYRQILGQKVEFLVSFYNNEISEKSEIFDDQFSVERPDGSNFTLKIRSTKLEDSAMYFCASSPSGVLNEQYFGPGTRLTVT.